A single sample is the source of the 28 T cell receptor beta chains below, sequenced in a study of blood T cells in healthy people across ages. PCR was performed a second time for 7 to 11 cycles using a sample-barcoded 5' primer and a J-beta primer mix. TCRdb itself ran the 5' RACE reads through MiXCR, one entry per CDR3 protein. In the table there are hundreds of thousands of distinct CDR3 sequences, 40% to 50% of which are singletons. The sequencing sample was made of blood. These receptors all stem from a man between 60 and 75 years old in good health.

A word on this clonotype: Compared with germline, one end of the junction differs, possibly owing to a read error. V is TRBV28 and J is TRBJ2-7; 11 nucleotides match TRBD1. CDR3 length equals 14 residues. Germline V lookup: CDR1 MDHEN, CDR2 SYDVKM. As DNA, the CDR3 is TGTGCCAGCAGAGGACAGGGGGCTTCCTCCGAGCAGTACTTC. Translated, it gives CASRGQGASSEQYF.

This clonotype appeared many times. The chain joins TRBV29-1 to TRBJ2-7; D possibly corresponds to TRBD1 (6 bases). The germline gives CDR1 SQVTM, CDR2 ANQGSEA. With 6 bases removed from V and 4 bases from J, the gap between germline ends came to 16 bases. The CDR3 is made up of 13 amino acids. The CDR3 loop reads CSVRGQSIYEQYF. The CDR3 bases are TGCAGCGTAAGAGGACAGTCCATATACGAGCAGTACTTC.

In its sample, this clonotype was seen a few times. V gene TRBV4-1 combines with J gene TRBJ2-6; 8 bases line up with TRBD1. Germline V gene sequence: CDR1 MGHRA, CDR2 YSYEKL. The ends lost 2 bases at V and 1 base at J; junction bases unmatched: 13. This CDR3 spans 20 amino acids. The CDR3 region is CASSQQQTGGYGSGANVLTF. The CDR3 nucleotides are TGCGCCAGCAGCCAACAACAAACAGGGGGTTATGGATCTGGGGCCAACGTCCTGACTTTC.

This clonotype was detected many times. The chain recombines TRBV4-3 with TRBJ2-1; the match to TRBD1 covers 7 bases. Germline V CDR1 and CDR2: LGHNA, YSLEER. Trimming at V came to 0 bases and at J to 7 bases, leaving 12 bases not matched to a gene. CDR3 length: 17 residues. The CDR3 DNA is TGCGCCAGCAGCCAAGATCCATTGGGACAGAGCCTGAATGAGCAGTTCTTC. Translating it yields CASSQDPLGQSLNEQFF.

This clonotype showed up just a few times. V and J are TRBV19 and TRBJ2-1; perhaps TRBD1 as D (6 bases). Germline V gives CDR1 LNHDA, CDR2 SQIVND (reference sequence). V dropped 4 bases and J dropped 1 base, with 17 bases sitting between them. This CDR3 spans 17 amino acids. CDR3 residues: CASSTWDKRRSYNEQFF. The CDR3 coding sequence is TGTGCCAGTAGTACTTGGGACAAACGCAGGTCCTACAATGAGCAGTTCTTC.

This clonotype was detected only a few times. The chain couples TRBV4-3 to TRBJ1-2, with TRBD1 matching 7 bases. Germline trimming cut 1 base from V and 2 bases from J; bases unmatched to any gene: 13. The CDR3 covers 18 residues. Germline values: CDR1 LGHNA, CDR2 YSLEER. The chain's CDR3 is CASSQVLSGQALNYGYTF. DNA for the CDR3: TGCGCCAGCAGCCAAGTCCTTTCCGGACAGGCTCTAAACTATGGCTACACCTTC.

DNA of the CDR3: TGCAGTGCTACGGCCCCGACTAGCGGGGGGTGGGAGACCCAGTACTTC. It encodes CSATAPTSGGWETQYF. The chain is built from TRBV20-1 and TRBJ2-5; 13 nucleotides align to TRBD2. The V gene's germline CDR1 is DFQATT and CDR2 SNEGSKA (reference sequence). The CDR3 has 16 amino acids. Trimming removed 4 bases from V and 5 bases from J; junction bases left unmatched: 10.

This clonotype was observed a few times. The chain is built from TRBV7-9 and TRBJ2-5; D possibly corresponds to TRBD1 (6 bases). The end of the DNA aligns better with TRBJ2-7, so the J call may be wrong. The CDR3 contains 14 residues. Germline loops: CDR1 SEHNR, CDR2 FQNEAQ (reference sequence). CDR3 DNA sequence: TGTGCCAGCAGCAGCGAGGGGCCAGGGGACGAGCAGTACTTC. Its translation is CASSSEGPGDEQYF.

The chain has TRBV30 and TRBJ1-6, with unresolved D. This CDR3 comprises 14 residues. V was cut by 3 bases and J by 5 bases, with 11 bases left in between. Per the germline V gene, CDR1 is GTSNPN and CDR2 is SVGIG (reference sequence). CDR3 loop: CAWREGVHNSPLHF. The CDR3 DNA reads as TGTGCCTGGAGAGAGGGTGTTCATAATTCACCCCTCCACTTT. Supplemented by reference TRBV30 and TRBJ1-6, the full variable domain reads SQTIHQWPATLVQPVGSPLSLECTVEGTSNPNLYWYRQAAGRGLQLLFYSVGIGQISSEVPQNLSASRPQDRQFILSSKKLLLSDSGFYLCAWREGVHNSPLHFGNGTRLTVT.

The rearrangement joins TRBV3-1 to TRBJ2-3; TRBD2 agrees at 9 bases. In germline, CDR1 is LGHDT, CDR2 YNNKEL (reference sequence). V dropped 4 bases and J dropped 5; count of bases not matched to a gene: 4. The CDR3 extends over 14 amino acids. The CDR3 protein is CASSRLAERDTQYF. The DNA for the CDR3 is TGTGCCAGCAGCCGACTAGCGGAGAGAGATACGCAGTATTTT.

This clonotype was seen many times. This chain connects TRBV20-1 to TRBJ2-5, with a weak D call TRBD2 (5 bases). The CDR3 length is 14 residues. CDR1 is DFQATT and CDR2 is SNEGSKA in the germline V gene (reference sequence). V was trimmed by 0 bases and J by 5 bases, leaving 13 bases between them. The CDR3 region is CSARDKREYETQYF. The CDR3 DNA is TGCAGTGCTAGAGATAAGAGGGAATACGAGACCCAGTACTTC.

The chain uses TRBV5-1 and TRBJ2-5, with TRBD2 matching 16 bases. Germline CDR1 reads SGHRS; CDR2 reads YFSETQ. CDR3 length equals 17 residues. V lost 4 bases and J lost 1; bases outside the gene matches: 4. The CDR3 loop reads CASSGGLAGGFQETQYF. The CDR3 nucleotides are TGCGCCAGCAGCGGGGGACTAGCGGGGGGGTTCCAAGAGACCCAGTACTTC.

The chain recombines TRBV6-2 or TRBV6-3 with TRBJ2-6; D is unresolved. CDR1 MNHEY and CDR2 SVGEGT come from the germline V gene. This CDR3 is 15 amino acids long. The V end lost 7 bases, the J end lost 2 bases, and 12 bases lay between the germline ends. CDR3 sequence: CASNERDTGANVLTF. Here the CDR3 DNA reads TGTGCCAGCAATGAAAGGGATACTGGGGCCAACGTCCTGACTTTC.

This clonotype was counted between two and nine times. The chain joins TRBV3-1 to TRBJ2-1, with a tentative D call TRBD1 (6 bases). From germline, CDR1 is LGHDT and CDR2 YNNKEL (reference sequence). V was shortened by 0 bases and J by 0 bases, with 15 bases between the two germline ends. The CDR3 sequence is 18 residues long. CDR3 in amino acids: CASSQDQGPSPSYNEQFF. For the CDR3, the DNA is TGTGCCAGCAGCCAAGATCAGGGGCCCAGTCCCTCCTACAATGAGCAGTTCTTC.

V is TRBV4-3 and J is TRBJ2-7; 7 positions agree with TRBD1. The CDR3 totals 15 residues. The V segment lost 2 bases and the J segment 0 bases; nucleotides outside the gene matches: 4. CDR1 and CDR2 (germline): LGHNA, YSLEER. This CDR3 is CASSQQRQGSYEQYF. For the CDR3, the DNA is TGCGCCAGCAGCCAACAACGACAGGGCTCCTACGAGCAGTACTTC.

The genes are TRBV7-6 and TRBJ2-5; D gene unclear. Germline CDR1 SGHVS, CDR2 FNYEAQ. The CDR3 loop spans 13 amino acids. V was shortened by 1 base and J by 2 bases, with 5 bases between the two germline ends. CDR3 bases: TGTGCCAGCAGCTTAGACGAGCAAGAGACCCAGTACTTC. Translated, it gives CASSLDEQETQYF.

V and J are TRBV6-1 and TRBJ1-2; D possibly corresponds to TRBD1 (5 bases). The germline CDR1 and CDR2 sequences are MNHNS and SASEGT. Between the trimmed V and J ends, which lost 4 bases and 5 bases, there was a span of 17 bases. CDR3 size: 15 residues. This CDR3 reads CASSVYQAGSYGYTF. The CDR3 DNA follows: TGTGCCAGCAGTGTCTACCAGGCAGGGAGTTATGGCTACACCTTC.

The rearrangement joins TRBV7-9 to TRBJ2-7; TRBD1 matches 7 bases. CDR1 SEHNR and CDR2 FQNEAQ come from the germline V gene (reference sequence). The CDR3 contains 12 residues. V lost 11 bases, J lost 5 bases, and 9 bases stayed unmatched. The DNA for the CDR3 is TGTGCCGGACAGGAGGATACCGACGAGCAGTACTTC. It encodes CAGQEDTDEQYF.

This chain connects TRBV20-1 to TRBJ2-7; D possibly corresponds to TRBD1 (6 bases). V shed 4 bases and J shed 5 bases, with 12 bases lying between them. Looked up from germline, CDR1 is DFQATT and CDR2 is SNEGSKA (reference sequence). CDR3 length: 12 amino acids. The CDR3 nucleotides are TGCAGTGCTACCCGCAGGGGCAACGAGCAGTACTTC. It specifies CSATRRGNEQYF.

The chain links TRBV7-9 to TRBJ1-4; 11 bases are shared with TRBD1. The CDR3 length is 14 residues. V was pared by 6 bases and J by 7 bases, with 4 bases of the junction left unmatched. Per the germline V gene, CDR1 is SEHNR and CDR2 is FQNEAQ (reference sequence). CDR3 coding DNA: TGTGCCAGCAGTGAGGGACAGGGGGGTGAAAAACTGTTTTTT. Protein: CASSEGQGGEKLFF.

In its sample, this clonotype was seen many times. V gene TRBV7-2 combines with J gene TRBJ2-5; TRBD1 aligns across 10 bases. Germline lookup yields CDR1 SGHTA and CDR2 FQGNSA. The CDR3 sequence is 15 residues long. V was pared by 3 bases and J by 2 bases, with 3 bases of the junction left unmatched. CDR3 in DNA: TGTGCCAGCAGCTTGGGGACAGGGGTACAAGAGACCCAGTACTTC. Its protein is CASSLGTGVQETQYF. The entire variable domain, with the rest obtained from reference TRBV7-2 and TRBJ2-5, is as follows: GAGVSQSPSNKVTEKGKDVELRCDPISGHTALYWYRQSLGQGLEFLIYFQGNSAPDKSGLPSDRFSAERTGGSVSTLTIQRTQQEDSAVYLCASSLGTGVQETQYFGPGTRLLVL.

This chain links TRBV6-1 with TRBJ1-5; D is possibly TRBD1 (5 bases). The CDR3 has 13 residues. Looked up from germline, CDR1 is MNHNS and CDR2 is SASEGT. V lost 7 bases to trimming and J lost 4 bases, with 11 bases between them. Here the CDR3 reads CASKGTVNQPQHF. The CDR3 region has the DNA TGTGCCAGCAAGGGGACGGTAAATCAGCCCCAGCATTTT.

The chain recombines TRBV7-9 with TRBJ2-1, with 10 bases identical to TRBD2. The CDR3 runs to 17 residues. Germline CDR1 SEHNR, CDR2 FQNEAQ (reference sequence). Losses at the gene ends were 7 bases for V and 0 bases for J; bases not matched to a gene: 9. Written as DNA, the CDR3 is TGTGCCAGCATCGCTAGCGGGGGCCTGAGCTCCTACAATGAGCAGTTCTTC. Translated: CASIASGGLSSYNEQFF.

The CDR3 nucleotides read TGTGCCAGCAGACTCCGGGAGCCCCGAGAGAAAAGGTACGAGCAGTACTTC. Its translation: CASRLREPREKRYEQYF. V is TRBV25-1 and J is TRBJ2-5, with a weak D call TRBD2 (6 bases). Gene TRBJ2-7 matches the end of the DNA better, so the J call may be wrong. The CDR3 covers 17 residues. Looked up from germline, CDR1 is MGHDK and CDR2 is SYGVNS.

This clonotype was seen a handful of times. This chain connects TRBV28 to TRBJ2-7, with D unclear. This CDR3 contains 15 residues. V was trimmed by 6 bases and J by 5 bases, leaving 20 bases between them. Per germline, CDR1 MDHEN and CDR2 SYDVKM. The CDR3 loop is CASSATQGILDEQYF. CDR3 sequence (DNA): TGTGCCAGCAGCGCTACCCAAGGTATTCTCGACGAGCAGTACTTC.

The chain joins TRBV27 to TRBJ2-1; 7 bases align to TRBD1. The length of the CDR3 is 18 residues. V was pared by 2 bases and J by 0 bases, with 10 bases of the junction left unmatched. Per germline, CDR1 MNHEY and CDR2 SMNVEV (reference sequence). This CDR3 reads CASSLQTGAFSSYNEQFF. Written as DNA, the CDR3 is TGTGCCAGCAGTTTACAAACAGGGGCCTTTAGCTCCTACAATGAGCAGTTCTTC.

The V call is TRBV18, the J call TRBJ1-2; 8 bases line up with TRBD1. Germline V lookup: CDR1 KGHSH, CDR2 LQKENI. After removal of 2 bases from V and 8 bases from J, the junction contained 16 bases not matched to a gene. The CDR3 sequence is 17 residues long. The CDR3 reads CASSPIASGQGGYGYTF. The CDR3 region has the DNA TGTGCCAGCTCACCAATCGCCTCCGGACAGGGAGGGTACGGCTACACCTTC.

The chain recombines TRBV11-2 with TRBJ1-2, with 10 bases identical to TRBD1. CDR3 length: 13 residues. Trimming cost V 7 bases and J 6 bases; bases outside gene matches: 5. The germline V gene has CDR1 SGHAT and CDR2 FQNNGV. This CDR3 reads CASTGQGDDGYTF. CDR3 coding DNA: TGTGCCAGCACCGGACAGGGGGACGATGGCTACACCTTC. Full variable domain (rest looked up from reference TRBV11-2 and TRBJ1-2): EAGVAQSPRYKIIEKRQSVAFWCNPISGHATLYWYQQILGQGPKLLIQFQNNGVVDDSQLPKDRFSAERLKGVDSTLKIQPAKLEDSAVYLCASTGQGDDGYTFGSGTRLTVV.